Sequencing of this T cell receptor beta chain was carried out in a study of patients and donors after allogeneic stem cell transplantation. CDR1 and CDR2 (germline): SGHRS, YFSETQ. V lost 1 base and J lost 7, with 11 bases in between. This CDR3 is 14 amino acids long. A single record per CDR3 protein comes from TCRdb applying MiXCR to the RT-PCR reads. The profile shows roughly 960,000 distinct CDR3 sequences, more than 15% of them singletons. The sample holds a few counts of this clonotype. Sequencing used blood, either unsorted or a sorted T cell fraction (not recorded which). The chain combines TRBV5-1 with TRBJ1-4; D unclear. The origin of this receptor is a human donor who was either an allogeneic HSCT recipient or a stem cell or donor lymphocyte infusion donor (not recorded which). It is not recorded whose cells these are; they may come from a transplant donor. The CDR3, as DNA: TGCGCCAGCAGCTTGACAGCACTAAGTGAAAAACTGTTTTTT. It is translated as CASSLTALSEKLFF.